Shown below are 20 T cell receptor beta chains from a single sample sequenced in a study of cytomegalovirus exposure and HLA in healthy donors. Both 60 Vbeta primers and 13 Jbeta primers went into the PCR. Some clones are missing from TCRdb's copy, which holds only in-frame ones; the method was immunoSEQ multiplex PCR. The sample data list 150,000 or so clones. Sequencing input: PBMCs. These receptors all stem from a woman between 50 and 59 years old in good health and CMV-seronegative.

The chain combines TRBV5-1 with TRBJ2-7; D is possibly TRBD1 (5 bases). The CDR3 is 12 amino acids. The germline gives CDR1 SGHRS, CDR2 YFSETQ. V lost 3 bases to trimming and J lost 7 bases, with 11 bases between them. CDR3 DNA sequence: TGCGCCAGCAGCTGGCAGGGTTTGGAGCAGTACTTC. Its protein is CASSWQGLEQYF. The full variable domain, in which reference TRBV5-1 and TRBJ2-7 provide the parts outside the CDR3, is KAGVTQTPRYLIKTRGQQVTLSCSPISGHRSVSWYQQTPGQGLQFLFEYFSETQRNKGNFPGRFSGRQFSNSRSEMNVSTLELGDSALYLCASSWQGLEQYFGPGTRLTVT.

The chain employs TRBV28 and TRBJ1-5; TRBD1 is a possible D gene (6 bases). The CDR3 covers 12 residues. Germline V lookup: CDR1 MDHEN, CDR2 SYDVKM. Trimming took off 7 bases at V and 12 bases at J, with 16 bases between the two ends. CDR3 sequence reads: CASINLGGLQHF. CDR3 in DNA: TGTGCCAGCATTAACCTCGGGGGGCTCCAGCATTTT.

CDR3 bases: TGTGCCAGCAGTTTTTTGGGGCCGAACACTGAAGCTTTCTTT. Protein sequence: CASSFLGPNTEAFF. The chain carries TRBV28 and TRBJ1-1; a possible D gene is TRBD1 (5 bases). This CDR3 contains 14 residues. CDR1 MDHEN and CDR2 SYDVKM come from the germline V gene. V gave up 3 bases and J gave up 1 base, with 9 bases separating them.

The rearrangement links TRBV18 to TRBJ1-1; D ambiguous. V was shortened by 6 bases and J by 1 base, with 15 bases between the two germline ends. Germline loops: CDR1 KGHSH, CDR2 LQKENI. This CDR3 spans 15 amino acids. CDR3 bases: TGTGCCAGCTCGCTTTCCGGGAGGCCGAACACTGAAGCTTTCTTT. Amino acids: CASSLSGRPNTEAFF.

V gene TRBV19 combines with J gene TRBJ2-7; the D gene is possibly TRBD2 (6 bases). Trimming removed 3 bases from V and 5 bases from J, with 17 bases in between. Germline V CDR1 and CDR2: LNHDA, SQIVND (reference sequence). The CDR3 is 15 amino acids. This chain's CDR3 is CASSIGGAASHEQYF. CDR3 sequence (DNA): TGTGCCAGTAGTATCGGCGGGGCCGCCTCTCACGAGCAGTACTTC.

J is TRBJ2-2 and V is TRBV6-4, with 8 bases fitting TRBD2. Germline trimming cut 8 bases from V and 5 bases from J; bases unmatched to any gene: 7. This CDR3 comprises 14 residues. CDR1 is MRHNA, CDR2 SNTAGT, per germline. The chain's CDR3 is CASREGSETGELFF. The CDR3 coding sequence is TGTGCCAGCCGGGAGGGCTCGGAGACCGGGGAGCTGTTTTTT.

The rearrangement joins TRBV28 to TRBJ1-5; D gene unclear. The V end was cut by 4 bases, the J end by 1 base, with 23 bases between. The CDR3 sequence is 19 residues long. Germline CDR1 MDHEN, CDR2 SYDVKM. The CDR3 loop reads CASSSTRGRGFWSNQPQHF. Written as DNA, the CDR3 is TGTGCCAGCAGTTCGACTAGAGGGCGCGGGTTTTGGAGCAATCAGCCCCAGCATTTT.

The gene calls are TRBV4-2 and TRBJ2-5, with a possible D match to TRBD2 (5 bases). V was trimmed by 0 bases and J by 4 bases, leaving 12 bases between them. CDR1 and CDR2 from the germline V gene are LGHNA and YNFKEQ. The CDR3 length is 15 residues. CDR3 in amino acids: CASSQEAGGPETQYF. The CDR3 DNA reads TGTGCCAGCAGCCAAGAGGCGGGCGGTCCAGAGACCCAGTACTTC.

This chain connects TRBV4-3 to TRBJ1-2; 9 bases agree with TRBD1. CDR1 is LGHNA and CDR2 is YSLEER in the germline V gene. Germline trimming cut 1 base from V and 6 bases from J; bases unmatched to any gene: 18. The CDR3 extends over 19 amino acids. The CDR3 reads CASSQGGQGDVAPRDGYTF. The CDR3 DNA is TGCGCCAGCAGCCAAGGGGGACAGGGAGATGTAGCCCCTAGGGATGGCTACACCTTC.

This CDR3 is CASSDWTGGFGEAFF. In nucleotides, the CDR3 is TGTGCCAGCAGTGACTGGACAGGGGGCTTTGGTGAAGCTTTCTTT. V gene TRBV25-1 combines with J gene TRBJ1-1; 11 nucleotides agree with TRBD1. Germline CDR1 reads MGHDK; CDR2 reads SYGVNS. The trim removed 3 bases at V and 7 bases at J, leaving 7 bases unmatched. The CDR3 covers 15 residues.

This sequence joins TRBV27 and TRBJ1-5; no definite D call. V lost 3 bases and J lost 6, with 9 bases in between. CDR1 and CDR2 from the germline V gene are MNHEY and SMNVEV (reference sequence). The CDR3 is 13 amino acids. The CDR3 bases are TGTGCCAGCAGTTTGGGTCTAGGTCAGCCCCAGCATTTT. Its protein product is CASSLGLGQPQHF.

V and J are TRBV7-6 and TRBJ2-1; 9 bases match TRBD2. J was trimmed by 8 bases and V by 4 bases; bases with no gene match: 12. The CDR3 is made up of 16 amino acids. Germline CDR1 is SGHVS and CDR2 is FNYEAQ. CDR3 region: CASSSPAGGPKDEQFF. DNA of the CDR3: TGTGCCAGCAGCTCCCCTGCGGGAGGGCCGAAGGATGAGCAGTTCTTC.

The rearrangement links TRBV28 to TRBJ1-5; maybe TRBD1 (5 bases). The germline V gene encodes CDR1 MDHEN and CDR2 SYDVKM. CDR3 length: 16 amino acids. Trimming removed 3 bases at V and 5 bases at J, with 17 bases between. The chain's CDR3 is CASSLIGRGTDQPQHF. CDR3 sequence (DNA): TGTGCCAGCAGTTTGATTGGCCGGGGGACGGATCAGCCCCAGCATTTT.

The chain couples TRBV6-1 to TRBJ1-1; 9 nucleotides align to TRBD1. Germline CDR1 MNHNS, CDR2 SASEGT. This CDR3 has 15 amino acids. V dropped 2 bases and J dropped 6; count of bases not matched to a gene: 7. CDR3 residues: CASSEYGQGTAEAFF. CDR3 nucleotides: TGTGCCAGCAGTGAATATGGACAGGGGACTGCTGAAGCTTTCTTT.

The rearrangement joins TRBV30 to TRBJ2-7, with 10 bases lining up with TRBD2. The CDR3 totals 14 residues. With 0 bases clipped from V and 4 bases from J, the junction kept 3 bases outside the gene matches. The germline V gene encodes CDR1 GTSNPN and CDR2 SVGIG (reference sequence). The CDR3 coding sequence is TGTGCCTGGAGTGTATTTAGCGGGAGGTACGAGCAGTACTTC. Protein sequence: CAWSVFSGRYEQYF.

V and J are TRBV19 and TRBJ2-5; 9 bases align to TRBD2. The J call may not be correct, given that the DNA end is closer to TRBJ2-7. CDR1 LNHDA and CDR2 SQIVND come from the germline V gene (reference sequence). There are 16 residues in the CDR3. The CDR3 DNA follows: TGTGCCAGTAGTATTCGTGCTAGCGGGACCGGGAACGAGCAGTACTTC. Protein: CASSIRASGTGNEQYF.

CDR3 sequence: CASSKDRMIYNEQFF. CDR3 nucleotide sequence: TGTGCCAGTAGTAAGGACAGAATGATCTACAATGAGCAGTTCTTC. V is TRBV19 and J is TRBJ2-1; the D gene is possibly TRBD1 (6 bases). Germline lookup yields CDR1 LNHDA and CDR2 SQIVND (reference sequence). The CDR3 runs to 15 residues. V lost 4 bases to trimming and J lost 3 bases, with 13 bases between them.

The J gene is TRBJ1-4, the V gene TRBV12-5; unclear D gene. The CDR3 is 19 amino acids. Germline V gene data show CDR1 as LGHNT and CDR2 as FRNRAP. Trimming took off 5 bases at V and 0 bases at J, with 22 bases between the two ends. CDR3 amino acids: CASGAVRENEKATNEKLFF. CDR3 nucleotides: TGTGCTAGTGGTGCCGTCCGGGAGAATGAAAAAGCAACTAATGAAAAACTGTTTTTT. Variable domain in full (rest from reference TRBV12-5 and TRBJ1-4): DARVTQTPRHKVTEMGQEVTMRCQPILGHNTVFWYRQTMMQGLELLAYFRNRAPLDDSGMPKDRFSAEMPDATLATLKIQPSEPRDSAVYFCASGAVRENEKATNEKLFFGSGTQLSVL.

The chain combines TRBV6-6 with TRBJ1-2; 8 bases map to TRBD1. Trimming cost V 5 bases and J 7 bases; bases outside gene matches: 12. CDR3 size: 15 residues. CDR1 is MNHNY and CDR2 is SVGAGI in the germline V gene (reference sequence). For the CDR3, the DNA is TGTGCCAGCAGTATCGGACAGGGAAGTCCTACTGGCTACACCTTC. This gives the protein CASSIGQGSPTGYTF.

The V call is TRBV2, the J call TRBJ1-1; 9 bases fit TRBD1. Germline V lookup: CDR1 SNHLY, CDR2 FYNNEI. The CDR3 covers 14 residues. V shed 7 bases, J shed 3 bases, and the junction held 6 bases outside the gene matches. The CDR3 DNA is TGTGCCAGCAATCGGGACAGGGAGGACACTGAAGCTTTCTTT. Encoded protein: CASNRDREDTEAFF.